The clone carrying this T cell receptor (beta chain) was seen a handful of times. The CDR3 covers 14 residues. Germline CDR1 and CDR2: MGHRA and YSYEKL. Trimming took 5 bases from V and 6 from J; bases not matched to a gene: 3. These data originate in a study of T-cell memory formation after mild COVID-19. One entry per CDR3 protein, called by TCRdb with MiXCR from the 5' RACE reads. The repertoire holds some 450,000 distinct CDR3 sequences, with 20% as singletons. The chain recombines TRBV4-1 with TRBJ2-2, with 10 bases identical to TRBD1. The receptor was derived from an adult woman who had mild COVID-19 (a few samples of this study predate the infection). Cell type and time point are not known. The specimen sequenced was PBMCs or a T cell subset sorted from them (not recorded which). The CDR3, as DNA: TGCGCCAGCAGCTGGGACAGGGGTTCCGGGGAGCTGTTTTTT. Amino acid sequence: CASSWDRGSGELFF.